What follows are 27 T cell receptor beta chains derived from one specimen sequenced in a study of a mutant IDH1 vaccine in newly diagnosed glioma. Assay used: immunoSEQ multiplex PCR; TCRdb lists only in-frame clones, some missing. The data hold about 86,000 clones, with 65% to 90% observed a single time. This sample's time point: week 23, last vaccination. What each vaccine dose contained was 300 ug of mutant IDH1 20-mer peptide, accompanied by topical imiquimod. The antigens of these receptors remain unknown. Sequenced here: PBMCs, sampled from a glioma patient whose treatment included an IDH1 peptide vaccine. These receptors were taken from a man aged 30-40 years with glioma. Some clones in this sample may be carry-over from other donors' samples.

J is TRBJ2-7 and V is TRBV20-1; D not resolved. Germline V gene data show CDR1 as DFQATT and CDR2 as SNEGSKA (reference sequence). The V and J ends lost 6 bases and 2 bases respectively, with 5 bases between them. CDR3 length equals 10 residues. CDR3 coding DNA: TGCAGTGCCCTTCCCTACGAGCAGTACTTC. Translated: CSALPYEQYF.

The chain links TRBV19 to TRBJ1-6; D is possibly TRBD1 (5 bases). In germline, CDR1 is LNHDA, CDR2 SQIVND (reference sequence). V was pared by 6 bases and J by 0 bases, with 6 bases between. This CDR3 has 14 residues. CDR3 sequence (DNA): TGTGCCAGTAGAGACAGCTCCTATAATTCACCCCTCCACTTT. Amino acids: CASRDSSYNSPLHF.

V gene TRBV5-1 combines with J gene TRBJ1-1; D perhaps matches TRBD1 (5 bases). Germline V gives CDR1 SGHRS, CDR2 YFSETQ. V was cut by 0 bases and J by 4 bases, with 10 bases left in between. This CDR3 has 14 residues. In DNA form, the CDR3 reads TGCGCCAGCAGCTTGGGGGACTTGGGCACTGAAGCTTTCTTT. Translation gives CASSLGDLGTEAFF.

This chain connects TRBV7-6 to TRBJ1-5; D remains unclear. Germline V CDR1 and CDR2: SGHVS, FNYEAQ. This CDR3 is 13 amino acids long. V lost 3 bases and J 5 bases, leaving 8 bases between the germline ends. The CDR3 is CASSLALDQPQHF. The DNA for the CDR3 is TGTGCCAGCAGCTTGGCCTTAGATCAGCCCCAGCATTTT.

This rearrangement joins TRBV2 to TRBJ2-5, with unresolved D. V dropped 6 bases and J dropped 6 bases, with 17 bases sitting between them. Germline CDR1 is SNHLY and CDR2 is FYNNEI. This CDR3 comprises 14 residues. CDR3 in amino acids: CASSDQPSRKTQYF. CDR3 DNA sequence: TGTGCCAGCAGCGACCAGCCATCTCGGAAGACCCAGTACTTC.

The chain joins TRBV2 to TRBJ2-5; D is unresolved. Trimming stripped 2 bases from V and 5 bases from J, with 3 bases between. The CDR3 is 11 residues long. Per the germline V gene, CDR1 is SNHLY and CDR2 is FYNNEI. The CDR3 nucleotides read TGTGCCAGCAGTGAATACGAGACCCAGTACTTC. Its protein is CASSEYETQYF.

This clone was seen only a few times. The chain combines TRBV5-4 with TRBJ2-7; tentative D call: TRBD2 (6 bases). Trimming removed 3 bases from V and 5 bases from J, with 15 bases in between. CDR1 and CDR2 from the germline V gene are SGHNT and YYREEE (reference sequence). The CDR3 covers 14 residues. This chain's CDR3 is CASSSPRGGDEQYF. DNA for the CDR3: TGTGCCAGCAGCTCACCCCGAGGCGGGGACGAGCAGTACTTC.

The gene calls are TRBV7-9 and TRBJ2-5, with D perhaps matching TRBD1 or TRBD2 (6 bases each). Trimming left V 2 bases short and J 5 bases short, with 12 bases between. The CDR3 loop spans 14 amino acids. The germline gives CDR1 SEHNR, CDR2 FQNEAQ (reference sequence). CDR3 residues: CASSLYGGSETQYF. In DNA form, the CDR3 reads TGTGCCAGCAGCTTATACGGGGGCTCGGAGACCCAGTACTTC.

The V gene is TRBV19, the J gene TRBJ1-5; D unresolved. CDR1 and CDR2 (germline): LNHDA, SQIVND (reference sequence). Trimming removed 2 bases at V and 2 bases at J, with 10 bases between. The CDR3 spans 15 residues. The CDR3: CASSIISGGNQPQHF. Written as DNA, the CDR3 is TGTGCCAGTAGTATAATCTCCGGGGGCAATCAGCCCCAGCATTTT.

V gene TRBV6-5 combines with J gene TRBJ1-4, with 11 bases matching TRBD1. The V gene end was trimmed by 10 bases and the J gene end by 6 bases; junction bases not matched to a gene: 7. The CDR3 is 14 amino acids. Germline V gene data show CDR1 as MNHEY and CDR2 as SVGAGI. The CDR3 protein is CATRTGGYDEKLFF. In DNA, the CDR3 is TGTGCCACTAGGACAGGGGGCTATGATGAAAAACTGTTTTTT.

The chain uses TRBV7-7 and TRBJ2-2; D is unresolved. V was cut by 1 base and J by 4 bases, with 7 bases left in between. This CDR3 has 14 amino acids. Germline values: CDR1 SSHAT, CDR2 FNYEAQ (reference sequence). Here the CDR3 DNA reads TGTGCCAGCAGCTTAGGTCAGAGCACCGGGGAGCTGTTTTTT. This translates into CASSLGQSTGELFF.

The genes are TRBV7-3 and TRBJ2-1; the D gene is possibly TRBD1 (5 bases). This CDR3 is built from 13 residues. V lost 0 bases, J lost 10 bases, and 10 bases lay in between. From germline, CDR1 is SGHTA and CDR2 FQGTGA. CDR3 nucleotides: TGTGCCAGCAGCTTAACGCGGCAGGGCGAGCAGTTCTTC. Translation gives CASSLTRQGEQFF.

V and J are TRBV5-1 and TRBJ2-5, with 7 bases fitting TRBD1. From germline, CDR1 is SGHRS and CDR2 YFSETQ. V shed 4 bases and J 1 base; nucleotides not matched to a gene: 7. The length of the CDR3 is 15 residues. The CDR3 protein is CASSPHRDSQETQYF. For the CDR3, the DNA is TGCGCCAGCAGCCCCCACCGGGACAGCCAAGAGACCCAGTACTTC.

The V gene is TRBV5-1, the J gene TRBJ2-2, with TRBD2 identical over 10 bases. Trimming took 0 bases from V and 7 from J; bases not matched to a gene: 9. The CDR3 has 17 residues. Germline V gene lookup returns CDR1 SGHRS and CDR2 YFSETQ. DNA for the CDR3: TGCGCCAGCAGCTTGGCCTCTAGCGGGGGTTTTGACGGGGAGCTGTTTTTT. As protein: CASSLASSGGFDGELFF.

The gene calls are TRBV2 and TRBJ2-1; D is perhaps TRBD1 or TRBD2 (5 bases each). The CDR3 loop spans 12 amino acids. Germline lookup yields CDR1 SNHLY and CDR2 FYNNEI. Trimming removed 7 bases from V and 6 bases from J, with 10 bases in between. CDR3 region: CASKRDGNEQFF. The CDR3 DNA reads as TGTGCCAGCAAGAGGGACGGCAATGAGCAGTTCTTC.

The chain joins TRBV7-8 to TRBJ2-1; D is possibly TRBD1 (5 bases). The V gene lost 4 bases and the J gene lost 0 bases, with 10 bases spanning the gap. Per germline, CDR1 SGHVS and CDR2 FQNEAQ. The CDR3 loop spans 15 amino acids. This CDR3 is CASSSDTRSYNEQFF. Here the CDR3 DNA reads TGTGCCAGCAGCTCGGACACCCGCTCCTACAATGAGCAGTTCTTC.

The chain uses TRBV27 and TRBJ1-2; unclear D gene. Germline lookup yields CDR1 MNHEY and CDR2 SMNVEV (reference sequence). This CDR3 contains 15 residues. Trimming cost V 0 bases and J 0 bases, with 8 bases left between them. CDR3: CASSLSWSANYGYTF. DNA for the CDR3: TGTGCCAGCAGTTTATCTTGGAGCGCTAACTATGGCTACACCTTC.

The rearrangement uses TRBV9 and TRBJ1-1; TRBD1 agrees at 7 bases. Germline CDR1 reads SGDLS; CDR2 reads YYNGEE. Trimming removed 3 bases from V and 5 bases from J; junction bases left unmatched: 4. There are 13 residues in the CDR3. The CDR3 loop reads CASSAGDRTEAFF. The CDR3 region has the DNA TGTGCCAGCAGCGCAGGGGACAGAACTGAAGCTTTCTTT.

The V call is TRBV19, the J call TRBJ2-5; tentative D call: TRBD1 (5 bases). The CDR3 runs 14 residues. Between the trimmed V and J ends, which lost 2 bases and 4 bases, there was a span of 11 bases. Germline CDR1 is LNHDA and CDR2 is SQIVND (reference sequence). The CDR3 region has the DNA TGTGCCAGTAGTATACTGGGGCACGGAGAGACCCAGTACTTC. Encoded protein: CASSILGHGETQYF.

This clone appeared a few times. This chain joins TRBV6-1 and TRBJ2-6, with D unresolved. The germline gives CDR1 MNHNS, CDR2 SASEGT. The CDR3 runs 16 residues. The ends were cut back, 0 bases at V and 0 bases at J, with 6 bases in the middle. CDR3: CASSEAESSGANVLTF. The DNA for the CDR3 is TGTGCCAGCAGTGAAGCAGAGAGCTCTGGGGCCAACGTCCTGACTTTC.

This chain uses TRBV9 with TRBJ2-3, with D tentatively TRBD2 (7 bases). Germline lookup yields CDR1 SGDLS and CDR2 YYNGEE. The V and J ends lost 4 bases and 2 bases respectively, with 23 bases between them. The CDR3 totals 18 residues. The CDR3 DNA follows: TGTGCCAGCAGCCCCCGTGGGGCCGCGGGGGCCCACACAGATACGCAGTATTTT. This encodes CASSPRGAAGAHTDTQYF.

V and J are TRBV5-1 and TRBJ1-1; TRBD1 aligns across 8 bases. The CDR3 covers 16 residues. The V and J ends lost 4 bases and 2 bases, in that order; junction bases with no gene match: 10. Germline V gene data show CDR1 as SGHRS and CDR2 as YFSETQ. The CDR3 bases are TGCGCCAGCAGCCGTGAAGCGGGACAGGTAAACACTGAAGCTTTCTTT. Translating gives CASSREAGQVNTEAFF.

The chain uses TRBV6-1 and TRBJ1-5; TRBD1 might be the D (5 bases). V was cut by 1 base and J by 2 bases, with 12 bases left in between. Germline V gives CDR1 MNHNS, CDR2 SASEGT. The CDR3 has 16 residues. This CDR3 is CASSEVAGRRNQPQHF. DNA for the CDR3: TGTGCCAGCAGTGAAGTCGCGGGACGGCGCAATCAGCCCCAGCATTTT.

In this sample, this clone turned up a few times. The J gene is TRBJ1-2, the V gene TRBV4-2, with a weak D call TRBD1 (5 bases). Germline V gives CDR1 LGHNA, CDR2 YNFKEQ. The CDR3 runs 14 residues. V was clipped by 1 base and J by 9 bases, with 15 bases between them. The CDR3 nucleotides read TGTGCCAGCAGCCAAGGTGGAGGGGTGTGGAGCTACACCTTC. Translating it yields CASSQGGGVWSYTF.

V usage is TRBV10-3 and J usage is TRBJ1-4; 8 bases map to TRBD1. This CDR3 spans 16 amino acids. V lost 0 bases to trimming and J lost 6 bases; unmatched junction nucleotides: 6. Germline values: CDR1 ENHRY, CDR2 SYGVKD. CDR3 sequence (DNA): TGTGCCATCAGTGAGTCCTCCGGGACAGGAGATGAAAAACTGTTTTTT. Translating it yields CAISESSGTGDEKLFF.

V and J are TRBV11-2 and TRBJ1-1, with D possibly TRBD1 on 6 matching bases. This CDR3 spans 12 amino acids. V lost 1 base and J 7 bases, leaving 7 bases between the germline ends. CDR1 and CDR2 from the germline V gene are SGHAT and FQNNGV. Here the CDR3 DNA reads TGTGCCAGCAGCTTAGCAGGGGTTGAAGCTTTCTTT. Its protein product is CASSLAGVEAFF.

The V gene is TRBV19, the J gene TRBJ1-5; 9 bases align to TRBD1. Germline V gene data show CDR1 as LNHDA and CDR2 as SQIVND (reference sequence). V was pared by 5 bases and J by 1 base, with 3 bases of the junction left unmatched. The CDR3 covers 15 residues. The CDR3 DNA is TGTGCCAGTAGTTCAGACAGGGGGAGCAATCAGCCCCAGCATTTT. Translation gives CASSSDRGSNQPQHF.